Below are 25 T cell receptor beta chains sequenced from a single sample in a study of cytomegalovirus exposure and HLA in healthy donors. PCR primers comprised 60 Vbeta and 13 Jbeta primers. Clones were read by immunoSEQ multiplex PCR, and TCRdb kept only the in-frame ones, dropping some. The data show about 130,000 clones, 75% seen once. Sequencing used PBMCs. These receptors were taken from a man between 25 and 39 years old in good health and CMV-seronegative.

The chain links TRBV7-2 to TRBJ1-3; D gene unclear. The germline gives CDR1 SGHTA, CDR2 FQGNSA. The CDR3 extends over 15 amino acids. V was cut by 5 bases and J by 0 bases, with 11 bases left in between. CDR3 nucleotide sequence: TGTGCCAGCAGCCCGTCAACTGCCTCTGGAAACACCATATATTTT. Translated, it gives CASSPSTASGNTIYF.

This chain joins TRBV6-4 and TRBJ2-3; TRBD2 agrees at 10 bases. The CDR3 loop spans 17 amino acids. Trimming took 1 base from V and 6 from J; bases not matched to a gene: 10. Germline values: CDR1 MRHNA, CDR2 SNTAGT. CDR3 coding DNA: TGTGCCAGCAGTGACTACGGTAGCGGGGGGAAGAAGGATACGCAGTATTTT. It specifies CASSDYGSGGKKDTQYF.

V usage is TRBV20-1 and J usage is TRBJ1-1; a possible D gene is TRBD1 (6 bases). V lost 4 bases, J lost 4 bases, and 7 bases lay in between. The CDR3 runs to 11 residues. Germline CDR1 and CDR2: DFQATT and SNEGSKA (reference sequence). As DNA, the CDR3 is TGCAGTGCTACCAGGGGCACTGAAGCTTTCTTT. This encodes CSATRGTEAFF.

The chain joins TRBV30 to TRBJ2-7; 7 bases match TRBD1. This CDR3 spans 13 amino acids. V trimming: 5 bases; J trimming: 2 bases; junction bases outside the gene matches: 6. Germline CDR1 is GTSNPN and CDR2 is SVGIG (reference sequence). DNA for the CDR3: TGTGCCTGGGATGACAGGGCTACCTACGAGCAGTACTTC. It yields the protein CAWDDRATYEQYF.

This clone was observed a handful of times. This chain connects TRBV28 to TRBJ2-7, with 7 bases identical to TRBD1. CDR1 and CDR2 (germline): MDHEN, SYDVKM. J gave up 2 bases and V 4 bases, and 5 bases lay outside the gene matches. The CDR3 runs 14 residues. The CDR3, as DNA: TGTGCCAGCAGTTCCGTGGGACAGACCTACGAGCAGTACTTC. Amino acid sequence: CASSSVGQTYEQYF. Supplemented by reference TRBV28 and TRBJ2-7, the full variable domain reads DVKVTQSSRYLVKRTGEKVFLECVQDMDHENMFWYRQDPGLGLRLIYFSYDVKMKEKGDIPEGYSVSREKKERFSLILESASTNQTSMYLCASSSVGQTYEQYFGPGTRLTVT.

This clone occurred a few times. V and J are TRBV27 and TRBJ2-5; D may be TRBD1 (5 bases). Trimming removed 1 base from V and 5 bases from J, with 14 bases in between. Germline CDR1 is MNHEY and CDR2 is SMNVEV (reference sequence). The CDR3 runs 15 residues. The DNA of the CDR3 is TGTGCCAGCAGTTTATTCGGGTTAGGGGTTGAGACCCAGTACTTC. Its translation is CASSLFGLGVETQYF.

The chain couples TRBV7-9 to TRBJ2-1, with D uncertain. V was pared by 7 bases and J by 4 bases, with 5 bases between. Germline V gene sequence: CDR1 SEHNR, CDR2 FQNEAQ (reference sequence). CDR3 length equals 11 residues. As DNA, the CDR3 is TGTGCCAGCACTATGTACAATGAGCAGTTCTTC. Protein product: CASTMYNEQFF.

The genes are TRBV19 and TRBJ1-1; tentative D call: TRBD1 (5 bases). Germline V CDR1 and CDR2: LNHDA, SQIVND (reference sequence). Between the trimmed V and J ends, which lost 7 bases and 5 bases, there was a span of 17 bases. The CDR3 is 14 amino acids. In nucleotides, the CDR3 is TGTGCCAGTACCCATGGGGCCTTAGAAACTGAAGCTTTCTTT. This codes for CASTHGALETEAFF.

This clone was counted a few times. The rearrangement uses TRBV9 and TRBJ2-3, with 10 bases matching TRBD2. The CDR3 consists of 15 residues. J gave up 4 bases and V 3 bases, and 5 bases lay outside the gene matches. The germline CDR1 and CDR2 sequences are SGDLS and YYNGEE. CDR3 bases: TGTGCCAGCAGCGCAGCGGGGGGGCCCCCAGATACGCAGTATTTT. Protein sequence: CASSAAGGPPDTQYF.

CDR3 residues: CASSQGQTYEQYF. Written as DNA, the CDR3 is TGCGCCAGCAGCCAAGGACAAACCTACGAGCAGTACTTC. The chain combines TRBV4-1 with TRBJ2-7; unclear D gene. The CDR3 contains 13 residues. Trimming cost V 1 base and J 2 bases, with 6 bases left between them. In germline, CDR1 is MGHRA, CDR2 YSYEKL.

The V gene is TRBV30, the J gene TRBJ2-3; 7 nucleotides agree with TRBD1. Trimming removed 5 bases from V and 4 bases from J; junction bases left unmatched: 6. Germline loops: CDR1 GTSNPN, CDR2 SVGIG (reference sequence). The CDR3 is 13 amino acids. DNA of the CDR3: TGTGCCTGGTCCCGAGGGGGCGCAGATACGCAGTATTTT. As protein: CAWSRGGADTQYF.

This clone occurred a few times. The chain recombines TRBV4-2 with TRBJ2-3; D is possibly TRBD2 (6 bases). V was trimmed by 5 bases and J by 5 bases, leaving 14 bases between them. The CDR3 is made up of 14 amino acids. Germline V gives CDR1 LGHNA, CDR2 YNFKEQ. CDR3 protein: CASSRLEVVDTQYF. In DNA form, the CDR3 reads TGTGCCAGCAGCAGACTAGAGGTGGTAGATACGCAGTATTTT.

V usage is TRBV4-1 and J usage is TRBJ2-7, with D perhaps matching TRBD2 (5 bases). V was pared by 0 bases and J by 3 bases, with 15 bases between. Looked up from germline, CDR1 is MGHRA and CDR2 is YSYEKL. The CDR3 totals 16 residues. The CDR3 bases are TGCGCCAGCAGCCAAGAGGCGTGGACGGAGGACTACGAGCAGTACTTC. Its translation: CASSQEAWTEDYEQYF.

CDR3 sequence (DNA): TGTGCCAGCAGTAGCCGGGACTACGAGCAGTACTTC. Translating gives CASSSRDYEQYF. The chain recombines TRBV2 with TRBJ2-7; TRBD2 might be the D (5 bases). V lost 5 bases and J lost 3, with 8 bases in between. Germline V gene lookup returns CDR1 SNHLY and CDR2 FYNNEI. The CDR3 extends over 12 amino acids.

The chain combines TRBV29-1 with TRBJ2-1; 9 bases align to TRBD2. The germline CDR1 and CDR2 sequences are SQVTM and ANQGSEA. With 5 bases clipped from V and 0 bases from J, the junction kept 14 bases outside the gene matches. The CDR3 has 18 amino acids. The DNA of the CDR3 is TGCAGCGTTCCTCCGCTAGCGGGGAATAAAGGCTCCTACAATGAGCAGTTCTTC. This encodes CSVPPLAGNKGSYNEQFF.

The chain is built from TRBV28 and TRBJ2-3, with TRBD2 matching over 12 bases. Trimming at V came to 4 bases and at J to 2 bases, leaving 4 bases not matched to a gene. CDR3 length: 16 amino acids. Looked up from germline, CDR1 is MDHEN and CDR2 is SYDVKM. CDR3 in DNA: TGTGCCAGCAGTTCCCGACTAGCGGGGGACACAGATACGCAGTATTTT. Its protein product is CASSSRLAGDTDTQYF.

V gene TRBV5-6 combines with J gene TRBJ2-7; 10 positions agree with TRBD1. The germline CDR1 and CDR2 sequences are SGHDT and YYEEEE. V lost 0 bases to trimming and J lost 5 bases; unmatched junction nucleotides: 14. The CDR3 contains 18 residues. As DNA, the CDR3 is TGTGCCAGCAGCTTGGTAGGGACAGGGGTAGCCTTGAGGCACGAGCAGTACTTC. Amino acids: CASSLVGTGVALRHEQYF.

The chain is built from TRBV6-1 and TRBJ2-7; 7 bases agree with TRBD1. The germline V gene has CDR1 MNHNS and CDR2 SASEGT. V dropped 2 bases and J dropped 2; count of bases not matched to a gene: 6. The CDR3 is made up of 15 amino acids. CDR3 amino acids: CASSELGTGAYEQYF. The CDR3 DNA is TGTGCCAGCAGTGAACTTGGAACAGGGGCCTACGAGCAGTACTTC.

CDR3 protein: CASSPQGAGDDTGELFF. The CDR3, as DNA: TGCGCCAGCAGCCCACAGGGAGCGGGAGATGACACCGGGGAGCTGTTTTTT. The chain couples TRBV5-1 to TRBJ2-2, with TRBD2 matching 8 bases. This CDR3 is 17 amino acids long. The V gene's germline CDR1 is SGHRS and CDR2 YFSETQ. J lost 3 bases, V lost 4 bases, and 11 bases had no gene match.

The table lists this clone with a few counts. The chain couples TRBV7-2 to TRBJ1-1, with 7 bases identical to TRBD1. Germline-derived CDR1 and CDR2 are SGHTA and FQGNSA. J lost 11 bases, V lost 5 bases, and 8 bases had no gene match. The CDR3 extends over 12 amino acids. The DNA of the CDR3 is TGTGCCAGCAGCCCTCTTACAGGGGACGCTTTCTTT. As protein: CASSPLTGDAFF.

The genes are TRBV2 and TRBJ2-1, with D uncertain. Between the trimmed V and J ends, which lost 2 bases and 8 bases, there was a span of 16 bases. Germline CDR1 reads SNHLY; CDR2 reads FYNNEI. The CDR3 is 15 amino acids. The CDR3 is CASSEIGSEHDEQFF. The DNA of the CDR3 is TGTGCCAGCAGTGAAATCGGGTCGGAACACGATGAGCAGTTCTTC.

The V call is TRBV11-2, the J call TRBJ2-2; D not resolved. Germline CDR1 reads SGHAT; CDR2 reads FQNNGV. The CDR3 has 13 residues. Trimming took off 6 bases at V and 3 bases at J, with 8 bases between the two ends. DNA of the CDR3: TGTGCCAGCAGACAACGGGACACCGGGGAGCTGTTTTTT. Protein: CASRQRDTGELFF.

This clone has just a few counts. The chain links TRBV5-1 to TRBJ2-2; the match to TRBD2 covers 13 bases. Germline CDR1 and CDR2: SGHRS and YFSETQ. The CDR3 spans 16 residues. V was clipped by 3 bases and J by 4 bases; unmatched bases: 3. The CDR3 DNA follows: TGCGCCAGCAGCTCCACTAGCGGGAGGGGCACCGGGGAGCTGTTTTTT. This codes for CASSSTSGRGTGELFF.

V gene TRBV6-1 combines with J gene TRBJ1-5; 8 bases agree with TRBD1. V was clipped by 7 bases and J by 6 bases; unmatched bases: 11. The CDR3 extends over 15 amino acids. CDR1 is MNHNS and CDR2 is SASEGT in the germline V gene. As DNA, the CDR3 is TGTGCCAGCAAAGATCAGGGGGCGGTAGGTCAGCCCCAGCATTTT. Its translation is CASKDQGAVGQPQHF.

The chain employs TRBV5-1 and TRBJ1-1, with 7 nucleotides matching TRBD1. The CDR3 is made up of 11 amino acids. Germline CDR1 SGHRS, CDR2 YFSETQ. With 5 bases clipped from V and 6 bases from J, the junction kept 1 base outside the gene matches. The CDR3, as DNA: TGCGCCAGCAGACAGGGGTCTGAAGCTTTCTTT. Translation: CASRQGSEAFF.